This T cell receptor (beta chain) was documented in a study of graft-versus-host responses after intestinal transplantation. Study-level information: For 2 to 4 years after anti-thymocyte globulin induction, all recipients took tacrolimus and steroids.

Using immunoSEQ multiplex PCR, the repertoire was profiled, and TCRdb retains in-frame clones only, with some absent. The table has about 130,000 clones, around 90% seen once. V lost 7 bases and J lost 3, with 10 bases in between. Germline CDR1 MNHNS, CDR2 SASEGT. The CDR3 runs to 12 residues. About this clone itself: What it binds is not known.

The sequence was collected from a human donor who received an intestinal transplant. The material was unstimulated CD4+ T cells sorted from spleen or lymph node cells, obtained before intestinal transplant. The rearrangement joins TRBV6-1 to TRBJ2-7; D is unresolved. The CDR3 DNA follows: TGTGCCAGCACCTTTTTAAACTACGAGCAGTACTTC. Its protein is CASTFLNYEQYF.